The following is a T cell receptor beta chain sequence with its context. The data were obtained in a study of shared clonotypes between healthy human individuals. Trimming took 3 bases from V and 4 from J, leaving 12 bases between them. The germline gives CDR1 SNHLY, CDR2 FYNNEI. This CDR3 is built from 15 residues. Naive CD8 cells lacked CD45RO and underwent positive selection for CCR7, leaving out terminally differentiated effector memory CD45RA+ cells. Profiling relied on immunoSEQ multiplex PCR, and the TCRdb table lists in-frame clones only, not all of them. In the table there are roughly 2 million clones, about 95% of which are singletons.

The chain has TRBV2 and TRBJ1-4; a possible D gene is TRBD1 (6 bases). Sequencing was done on a sample of naive CD8+ T cells sorted from blood. The clonotype was recovered from a young man in good health. DNA for the CDR3: TGTGCCAGCAGTGACAGGGGACTCGATAATGAAAAACTGTTTTTT. Translated, it gives CASSDRGLDNEKLFF.